This TCR beta chain was recorded in a study of response to subunit inactivated influenza vaccine. Study results and caveats: Researchers suggested that each seasonal influenza vaccination recruits few new T cells.

Turning to this clonotype: What it binds is not known.

TCRdb reanalysed the RT-PCR reads using MiXCR and keeps one entry per CDR3 protein. The table includes under 950,000 distinct CDR3 sequences, approximately 21% detected once. CDR3 length equals 14 residues. Germline V gene lookup returns CDR1 DFQATT and CDR2 SNEGSKA (reference sequence). Trimming took 0 bases from V and 4 from J, leaving 9 bases between them. The chain links TRBV20-1 to TRBJ2-2; D is possibly TRBD2 (6 bases). Sequencing was performed on PBMCs from blood, taken more than 4 days after vaccination. This sequence was found in a man in his fifties or sixties who received an inactivated influenza vaccine. The CDR3 region is CSARERGITGELFF. The CDR3 region has the DNA TGCAGTGCTAGAGAGCGGGGCATCACCGGGGAGCTGTTTTTT.